Listed below are T cell receptor beta chains from one sample, sequenced in a study of Ad26.COV2.S vaccination and SARS-CoV-2 variants. Using immunoSEQ multiplex PCR, the repertoire was profiled, and TCRdb retains in-frame clones only, with some absent. This sample carries hundreds of thousands of clones, around 92% of them seen once, and the ten largest clones take about 1.5%. The specimen was peripheral blood, collected in a trial of Ad26.COV2.S vaccine versus placebo. These receptors all come from a person aged 18 to 65 who received the Ad26.COV2.S COVID-19 vaccine or a placebo. Both conserved end residues are part of each CDR3. Fields, in order: D gene, V gene, CDR3 length, clone size, J gene, CDR3 protein, CDR3 DNA. A D gene is named only where the DNA matches it firmly. Clone size is given for some rows only: seen once, a few or many times, or a class if the clone is expanded.

d_call: .
v_call: TRBV19
cdr3_length: 14
clone_size: .
j_call: TRBJ2-7
cdr3_aa: CASSIDPSSYEQYF
cdr3_nt: TGTGCCAGTAGTATAGACCCAAGCTCCTACGAGCAGTACTTC

d_call: .
v_call: TRBV9
cdr3_length: 12
clone_size: .
j_call: TRBJ2-3
cdr3_aa: CASSWGTDTQYF
cdr3_nt: TGTGCCAGCTCTTGGGGCACAGATACGCAGTATTTT

d_call: .
v_call: TRBV5-1
cdr3_length: 14
clone_size: once
j_call: TRBJ2-3
cdr3_aa: CASSQGAGTDTQYF
cdr3_nt: TGCGCCAGCAGTCAAGGGGCGGGCACAGATACGCAGTATTTT

d_call: .
v_call: TRBV24-1
cdr3_length: 17
clone_size: .
j_call: TRBJ2-3
cdr3_aa: CATSDPRGPEGTDTQYF
cdr3_nt: TGTGCCACCAGTGATCCCAGAGGGCCGGAAGGTACAGATACGCAGTATTTT

d_call: TRBD1
v_call: TRBV19
cdr3_length: 14
clone_size: .
j_call: TRBJ2-5
cdr3_aa: CASSRDRGEETQYF
cdr3_nt: TGTGCCAGTAGCAGGGACAGGGGGGAAGAGACCCAGTACTTC

d_call: .
v_call: TRBV20-1
cdr3_length: 10
clone_size: few
j_call: TRBJ1-1
cdr3_aa: CSARNGEAFF
cdr3_nt: TGCAGTGCTAGGAATGGCGAAGCTTTCTTT

d_call: TRBD1
v_call: TRBV10-1
cdr3_length: 14
clone_size: .
j_call: TRBJ1-2
cdr3_aa: CASCPGGTNYGYTF
cdr3_nt: TGCGCCAGCTGCCCAGGGGGTACTAACTATGGCTACACCTTC

d_call: .
v_call: TRBV30
cdr3_length: 17
clone_size: .
j_call: TRBJ1-3
cdr3_aa: CACTRSGRQHSGNTIYF
cdr3_nt: TGTGCCTGCACCAGATCTGGACGCCAGCACTCTGGAAACACCATATATTTT

d_call: TRBD1
v_call: TRBV7-9
cdr3_length: 17
clone_size: .
j_call: TRBJ2-7
cdr3_aa: CASSDNPQRTGGDEQYF
cdr3_nt: TGTGCCAGCAGCGACAATCCCCAGAGGACAGGGGGCGACGAGCAGTACTTC

d_call: .
v_call: TRBV6-5
cdr3_length: 14
clone_size: .
j_call: TRBJ1-5
cdr3_aa: CASSYRGPGQPQHF
cdr3_nt: TGTGCCAGCAGTTACCGGGGGCCAGGCCAGCCCCAGCATTTT

d_call: TRBD2
v_call: TRBV3-1/TRBV3-2
cdr3_length: 14
clone_size: .
j_call: TRBJ2-1
cdr3_aa: CASSQLAGYNEQFF
cdr3_nt: TGTGCCAGCAGCCAACTAGCGGGATACAATGAGCAGTTCTTC

d_call: .
v_call: TRBV10-3
cdr3_length: 11
clone_size: .
j_call: TRBJ2-7
cdr3_aa: CAISDTAEQYF
cdr3_nt: TGTGCCATCAGTGATACCGCCGAGCAGTACTTC

d_call: TRBD1
v_call: TRBV3-1/TRBV3-2
cdr3_length: 15
clone_size: few
j_call: TRBJ2-7
cdr3_aa: CASSQETGAWSEQYF
cdr3_nt: TGTGCCAGCAGCCAAGAGACAGGGGCTTGGAGCGAGCAGTACTTC

d_call: .
v_call: TRBV27
cdr3_length: 13
clone_size: .
j_call: TRBJ2-7
cdr3_aa: CASSFRARYEQYF
cdr3_nt: TGTGCCAGCAGTTTCCGGGCCCGATACGAGCAGTACTTC

d_call: TRBD2
v_call: TRBV28
cdr3_length: 13
clone_size: .
j_call: TRBJ2-1
cdr3_aa: CASRTSGVHEQFF
cdr3_nt: TGTGCCAGCAGGACTAGCGGGGTACATGAGCAGTTCTTC